The 16 T cell receptor beta chains given below trace back to one sample, sequenced in a study of blood T cell repertoires in COVID-19. The method was immunoSEQ multiplex PCR; TCRdb's version includes in-frame clones alone and lacks a portion of them. The repertoire holds over 250,000 clones, with around 90% as singletons. Sequencing was performed on peripheral blood. The receptors originated from a man aged 45-65 years with acute or convalescent COVID-19.

The chain combines TRBV19 with TRBJ1-5, with unresolved D. Germline V CDR1 and CDR2: LNHDA, SQIVND (reference sequence). Trimming removed 3 bases from V and 7 bases from J, with 7 bases in between. This CDR3 is built from 12 residues. The CDR3 nucleotides are TGTGCCAGTAGTATCGGGGAACAGCCCCAGCATTTT. This translates into CASSIGEQPQHF.

CDR3: CASSITGGAGQPQHF. The CDR3 region has the DNA TGTGCCAGTAGTATAACAGGGGGCGCGGGGCAGCCCCAGCATTTT. The J gene is TRBJ1-5, the V gene TRBV19; 9 nucleotides line up with TRBD1. The CDR3 totals 15 residues. With V trimmed by 2 bases and J by 7 bases, 6 bases remained unmatched. From germline, CDR1 is LNHDA and CDR2 SQIVND (reference sequence).

On this clone: One junction end disagrees with the germline gene, perhaps due to a read error. The gene calls are TRBV7-7 and TRBJ2-5; D perhaps matches TRBD1 (5 bases). Germline V gene data show CDR1 as SSHAT and CDR2 as FNYEAQ (reference sequence). CDR3 length: 16 residues. In DNA form, the CDR3 reads TGTGCTAGCAGCCAGGGCCCAGGGATCTTCCAAGAGACCCAGTACTTC. Amino acid sequence: CASSQGPGIFQETQYF. The whole variable domain, remainder taken from reference TRBV7-7 and TRBJ2-5, is GAGVSQSPRYKVTKRGQDVTLRCDPISSHATLYWYQQALGQGPEFLTYFNYEAQPDKSGLPSDRFSAERPEGSISTLTIQRTEQRDSAMYRCASSQGPGIFQETQYFGPGTRLLVL.

The CDR3 bases are TGTGCCAGCAGCCTCCGGACAGGGGGCATCAATGAGCAGTTCTTC. Translated: CASSLRTGGINEQFF. This chain uses TRBV5-4 with TRBJ2-1; TRBD1 aligns across 11 bases. This CDR3 is 15 amino acids long. Germline V gene lookup returns CDR1 SGHNT and CDR2 YYREEE (reference sequence). The ends lost 4 bases at V and 6 bases at J; junction bases unmatched: 6.

V is TRBV6-1 and J is TRBJ2-3; TRBD2 agrees at 13 bases. J gave up 8 bases and V 2 bases, and 4 bases lay outside the gene matches. Germline CDR1 reads MNHNS; CDR2 reads SASEGT. The CDR3 is 15 amino acids. The CDR3 is CASSETSGGALTQYF. The CDR3 nucleotides are TGTGCCAGCAGTGAAACTAGCGGGGGGGCCCTTACGCAGTATTTT.

The chain has TRBV19 and TRBJ1-6; possibly TRBD1 for D (5 bases). CDR1 is LNHDA and CDR2 is SQIVND in the germline V gene (reference sequence). The CDR3 covers 14 residues. Trimming stripped 3 bases from V and 12 bases from J, with 15 bases between. The CDR3 protein is CASSMSGREGPLHF. The CDR3 DNA sequence: TGTGCCAGTAGTATGAGCGGCAGGGAGGGACCCCTCCACTTT. The full variable domain, its missing parts supplied by reference TRBV19 and TRBJ1-6, is DGGITQSPKYLFRKEGQNVTLSCEQNLNHDAMYWYRQDPGQGLRLIYYSQIVNDFQKGDIAEGYSVSREKKESFPLTVTSAQKNPTAFYLCASSMSGREGPLHFGNGTRLTVT.

The J gene is TRBJ2-6, the V gene TRBV7-9; 9 bases fit TRBD1. The CDR3 runs 18 residues. Germline loops: CDR1 SEHNR, CDR2 FQNEAQ (reference sequence). V shed 1 base and J 2 bases; nucleotides not matched to a gene: 6. The CDR3 sequence is CASSLGTGGATGANVLTF. The CDR3 nucleotides read TGTGCCAGCAGCTTAGGTACAGGGGGCGCGACTGGGGCCAACGTCCTGACTTTC.

The V and J genes are TRBV11-1 and TRBJ2-5; the match to TRBD2 covers 7 bases. The CDR3 loop spans 12 amino acids. The V and J ends lost 5 bases and 5 bases, in that order; junction bases with no gene match: 2. CDR1 SGHAT and CDR2 FQDESV come from the germline V gene (reference sequence). CDR3 sequence reads: CASSQGGETQYF. The CDR3 nucleotides read TGTGCCAGCAGCCAGGGAGGGGAGACCCAGTACTTC.

The chain carries TRBV9 and TRBJ1-2, with TRBD1 identical over 7 bases. Per germline, CDR1 SGDLS and CDR2 YYNGEE. The CDR3 runs 15 residues. Trimming cost V 2 bases and J 4 bases; bases outside gene matches: 8. The CDR3 DNA sequence: TGTGCCAGCAGCGTTTTGGCTTCAGGGGGCTATGGCTACACCTTC. Its translation is CASSVLASGGYGYTF.

This rearrangement joins TRBV6-1 to TRBJ1-4; D is ambiguous. Trimming removed 3 bases from V and 0 bases from J, with 8 bases in between. The CDR3 has 15 amino acids. The germline V gene has CDR1 MNHNS and CDR2 SASEGT. CDR3 DNA: TGTGCCAGCAGTGATTGGGGAGCAACTAATGAAAAACTGTTTTTT. As protein: CASSDWGATNEKLFF.

The CDR3 region is CASSMTYSGGTQYF. The DNA of the CDR3 is TGCGCCAGCAGCATGACTTACTCAGGGGGTACGCAGTATTTT. The chain carries TRBV5-1 and TRBJ2-3; 7 bases are a match to TRBD1. The ends lost 4 bases at V and 8 bases at J; junction bases unmatched: 10. CDR3 length equals 14 residues. Per germline, CDR1 SGHRS and CDR2 YFSETQ.

The chain combines TRBV5-4 with TRBJ1-1, with D possibly matching TRBD1 (6 bases). The CDR3 sequence is 13 residues long. Germline CDR1 reads SGHNT; CDR2 reads YYREEE (reference sequence). V was cut by 7 bases and J by 7 bases, with 17 bases left in between. The CDR3 sequence: CASRLQGTNEAFF. The CDR3 coding sequence is TGTGCCAGCCGGCTCCAGGGGACAAATGAAGCTTTCTTT.

This chain uses TRBV5-1 with TRBJ2-3; 11 positions match TRBD2. The J segment lost 2 bases and the V segment lost 0 bases, leaving 5 bases of the junction unmatched. In germline, CDR1 is SGHRS, CDR2 YFSETQ. This CDR3 contains 17 residues. The CDR3 sequence is CASSLAASGGTTDTQYF. CDR3 in DNA: TGCGCCAGCAGCTTGGCCGCTAGCGGGGGGACCACAGATACGCAGTATTTT.

The V and J genes are TRBV30 and TRBJ2-3, with 12 positions matching TRBD1. V lost 2 bases to trimming and J lost 4 bases; unmatched junction nucleotides: 10. Germline V gene sequence: CDR1 GTSNPN, CDR2 SVGIG (reference sequence). CDR3 length: 17 residues. The CDR3 sequence is CAWSPPPGTGGSDTQYF. CDR3 DNA: TGTGCCTGGAGTCCTCCCCCCGGGACAGGGGGCTCAGATACGCAGTATTTT.

J is TRBJ2-1 and V is TRBV25-1, with TRBD2 identical over 12 bases. The CDR3 loop spans 17 amino acids. CDR1 and CDR2 from the germline V gene are MGHDK and SYGVNS. V gave up 4 bases and J gave up 6 bases; unmatched junction bases: 10. The CDR3, as DNA: TGTGCCAGCAGTGCGTACCTTCTAGCGGGGGGGGCCAATGAGCAGTTCTTC. This encodes CASSAYLLAGGANEQFF. The full variable domain, in which reference TRBV25-1 and TRBJ2-1 provide the parts outside the CDR3, is EADIYQTPRYLVIGTGKKITLECSQTMGHDKMYWYQQDPGMELHLIHYSYGVNSTEKGDLSSESTVSRIRTEHFPLTLESARPSHTSQYLCASSAYLLAGGANEQFFGPGTRLTVL.

The DNA for the CDR3 is TGCGCCAGCAGCCAAAAACTAGTACCCGGGGAGCTGTTTTTT. It translates to CASSQKLVPGELFF. V usage is TRBV4-1 and J usage is TRBJ2-2; TRBD2 is a possible D gene (5 bases). Trimming removed 2 bases from V and 6 bases from J, with 10 bases in between. From germline, CDR1 is MGHRA and CDR2 YSYEKL. There are 14 residues in the CDR3.